This TCR beta chain comes out of a study of CD8+ T cells in alopecia areata. Sequencing templates came from extracted RNA that was reverse transcribed into cDNA. Libraries were prepared by immunoSEQ multiplex PCR; TCRdb keeps only in-frame clonotypes and omits some of them. This table holds 200,000 to 250,000 clones, around three fifths found once. Germline values: CDR1 SEHNR, CDR2 FQNEAQ (reference sequence). The CDR3 length is 12 residues. V lost 1 base and J 3 bases, leaving 3 bases between the germline ends. Treatment: oral pan-JAK inhibitor, 5-10 mg twice daily. The sample was CD4+ T cells sorted from blood, taken at week 4, from a patient treated with tofacitinib. This TCR came from a human donor with alopecia areata. The chain carries TRBV7-9 and TRBJ1-1, with unresolved D. CDR3 loop: CASSLDYTEAFF. CDR3 bases: TGTGCCAGCAGCTTAGATTACACTGAAGCTTTCTTT. Combining the CDR3 with reference TRBV7-9 and TRBJ1-1 gives the whole variable domain DTGVSQNPRHKITKRGQNVTFRCDPISEHNRLYWYRQTLGQGPEFLTYFQNEAQLEKSRLLSDRFSAERPKGSFSTLEIQRTEQGDSAMYLCASSLDYTEAFFGQGTRLTVV.